Listed below are T cell receptor beta chains from one sample, sequenced in a study of blood T cell repertoires in COVID-19. Method: immunoSEQ multiplex PCR; TCRdb's copy keeps in-frame clones and lacks some. The sample records about 360,000 clones, around nine tenths being singletons. Sequencing was carried out using peripheral blood. The source is a human donor in a cohort sampled during active COVID-19. Both conserved end residues are part of each CDR3. A D gene is named only where the DNA matches it firmly. Not all rows give a size; the values are once, few, many and, for expanded clones, a class.

abundance,v_gene,j_gene,d_gene,CDR3aa,CDR3nt
NA,TRBV6-4,TRBJ2-1,TRBD2,CASSVLAGVSYNEQFF,TGTGCCAGCAGTGTGCTAGCGGGAGTCTCCTACAATGAGCAGTTCTTC
few,TRBV18,TRBJ2-1,NA,CASSPSGRGYNEQFF,TGTGCCAGCTCTCCCTCCGGGAGAGGATACAATGAGCAGTTCTTC
NA,TRBV24-1,TRBJ2-3,NA,CATSDLGRAQIDTQYF,TGTGCCACCAGTGATTTGGGCAGGGCGCAGATAGATACGCAGTATTTT
NA,TRBV6-5,TRBJ2-3,TRBD2,CASKEKLAGNTQYF,TGTGCCAGCAAAGAAAAGCTAGCGGGCAATACGCAGTATTTT
NA,TRBV7-8,TRBJ2-5,TRBD2,CASSRKASGETQYF,TGTGCCAGCAGCAGGAAAGCTAGCGGCGAGACCCAGTACTTC
NA,TRBV15,TRBJ1-2,TRBD1,CATSRARTGSRYGYTF,TGTGCCACCAGCAGAGCTCGGACAGGGTCCCGTTATGGCTACACCTTC
NA,TRBV5-1,TRBJ2-1,NA,CASSFRSSYNEQFF,TGCGCCAGCAGCTTCAGAAGCTCCTACAATGAGCAGTTCTTC
NA,TRBV3-1/TRBV3-2,TRBJ2-7,NA,CASSQDFGTYEQYF,TGTGCCAGCAGCCAAGATTTCGGGACTTACGAGCAGTACTTC
NA,TRBV25-1,TRBJ2-7,NA,CASSEWQGNEQYF,TGTGCCAGCAGTGAATGGCAGGGTAACGAGCAGTACTTC
NA,TRBV7-8,TRBJ2-4,NA,CASSLERSAGNIQYF,TGTGCCAGCAGCTTAGAAAGGTCGGCGGGAAACATTCAGTACTTC
few,TRBV4-1,TRBJ1-1,NA,CASSHASGVNTEAFF,TGCGCCAGCAGCCATGCATCAGGGGTGAACACTGAAGCTTTCTTT
NA,TRBV27,TRBJ1-1,NA,CASRLQGLPEAFF,TGTGCCAGCAGGCTACAGGGCTTGCCTGAAGCTTTCTTT
NA,TRBV30,TRBJ1-1,NA,CAWSFQGETEAFF,TGTGCCTGGAGTTTTCAAGGGGAAACTGAAGCTTTCTTT
NA,TRBV2,TRBJ1-5,TRBD1,CASRGTGWNQPQHF,TGTGCCAGCAGGGGGACAGGGTGGAATCAGCCCCAGCATTTT
NA,TRBV7-8,TRBJ2-2,TRBD1,CASSLVRTGGTGELFF,TGTGCCAGCAGCTTGGTCAGGACAGGGGGCACCGGGGAGCTGTTTTTT
NA,TRBV7-3,TRBJ1-5,NA,CASSLQQGQPQHF,TGTGCCAGCAGCTTACAACAGGGTCAGCCCCAGCATTTT
many,TRBV4-1,TRBJ1-2,TRBD1,CASSSTGGNYGYTF,TGCGCCAGCAGCTCCACAGGGGGGAACTATGGCTACACCTTC
NA,TRBV25-1,TRBJ1-1,NA,CASSEEVGNTEAFF,TGTGCCAGCAGTGAAGAGGTTGGTAACACTGAAGCTTTCTTT
NA,TRBV27,TRBJ2-7,TRBD1,CASSRDRLIYEQYF,TGTGCCAGCAGCCGGGACAGGCTGATCTACGAGCAGTACTTC
NA,TRBV30,TRBJ1-4,TRBD1,CAWTRTGANEKLFF,TGTGCCTGGACAAGGACAGGCGCCAATGAAAAACTGTTTTTT
NA,TRBV27,TRBJ2-2,TRBD2,CASSPRLAGEPANTGELFF,TGTGCCAGCAGTCCCCGACTAGCGGGAGAGCCCGCGAACACCGGGGAGCTGTTTTTT
NA,TRBV20-1,TRBJ1-1,NA,CSARLGTRAFF,TGCAGTGCTAGACTCGGGACTCGAGCTTTCTTT
NA,TRBV24-1,TRBJ2-5,NA,CATSGARQAISKETQYF,TGTGCCACCAGTGGGGCTAGACAGGCGATTTCGAAAGAGACCCAGTACTTC
NA,TRBV5-4,TRBJ2-3,NA,CASSLAIRTDTQYF,TGTGCCAGCAGCTTGGCTATTCGCACAGATACGCAGTATTTT
NA,TRBV6-5,TRBJ1-3,TRBD1,CASSLGGIGNTIYF,TGTGCCAGCAGCTTAGGGGGCATCGGAAACACCATATATTTT
NA,TRBV7-9,TRBJ1-6,NA,CASSLGLGPRSSPLHF,TGTGCCAGCAGCTTAGGGCTGGGGCCTCGGAGTTCACCCCTCCACTTT
NA,TRBV20-1,TRBJ2-7,NA,CSALDRRAYF,TGCAGTGCTCTGGACAGACGCGCCTACTTC
NA,TRBV30,TRBJ2-7,NA,CAWSASPGSPEQYF,TGTGCCTGGAGTGCCTCCCCCGGGTCCCCCGAGCAGTACTTC
NA,TRBV6-5,TRBJ1-6,TRBD1,CATPEGTGFSPLHF,TGTGCCACCCCGGAAGGGACAGGGTTTTCACCCCTCCACTTT
NA,TRBV6-5,TRBJ2-7,NA,CASSYSDSYEQYF,TGTGCCAGCAGTTACTCTGACAGCTACGAGCAGTACTTC
NA,TRBV19,TRBJ1-5,NA,CASSISEGQPQHF,TGTGCCAGTAGTATTAGCGAGGGTCAGCCCCAGCATTTT
NA,TRBV19,TRBJ1-5,TRBD1,CASLAGRGRLNQPQHF,TGTGCCAGCCTCGCTGGAAGGGGGCGGTTGAATCAGCCCCAGCATTTT
NA,TRBV14,TRBJ1-2,NA,CASSVNRVAGYTF,TGTGCCAGCAGCGTAAACAGGGTCGCTGGCTACACCTTC
NA,TRBV2,TRBJ2-3,TRBD2,CASSVQRGGTDTQYF,TGTGCCAGCAGTGTACAGCGGGGGGGCACAGATACGCAGTATTTT
NA,TRBV5-5,TRBJ1-1,NA,CASSLKGLNTEAFF,TGTGCCAGCAGCTTGAAGGGGCTGAACACTGAAGCTTTCTTT
few,TRBV7-2,TRBJ2-7,NA,CASSLDGVRARNEQYF,TGTGCCAGCAGCTTAGATGGCGTCAGGGCAAGGAACGAGCAGTACTTC
NA,TRBV5-6,TRBJ1-2,NA,CASSLVAGGGYTF,TGTGCCAGCAGCTTGGTGGCAGGTGGCGGCTACACCTTC
NA,TRBV6-5,TRBJ1-6,TRBD1,CASSLTGGDSPLHF,TGTGCCAGCAGTCTGACAGGGGGCGATTCACCCCTCCACTTT
NA,TRBV5-5,TRBJ2-3,TRBD1,CASSLGGQGNTDTQYF,TGTGCCAGCAGCTTGGGGGGACAGGGAAACACAGATACGCAGTATTTT
few,TRBV6-1,TRBJ2-4,TRBD2,CASSDLAVNIQYF,TGTGCCAGCAGTGACCTAGCGGTAAACATTCAGTACTTC
NA,TRBV11-2,TRBJ2-7,TRBD1,CANSPWTGMEEQYF,TGTGCCAACAGCCCTTGGACAGGGATGGAGGAGCAGTACTTC
NA,TRBV10-3,TRBJ1-4,NA,CAIKGSGGSEKLFF,TGTGCCATCAAAGGTTCGGGGGGCAGCGAAAAACTGTTTTTT
NA,TRBV11-2,TRBJ2-7,NA,CASSTPTGGSEQYF,TGTGCCAGCAGCACCCCGACGGGCGGGTCCGAGCAGTACTTC
NA,TRBV19,TRBJ1-5,NA,CASSTDRRIDQPQHF,TGTGCCAGTAGTACCGACAGAAGGATTGATCAGCCCCAGCATTTT
NA,TRBV5-4,TRBJ1-2,NA,CASSPWDTGMGYGYTF,TGTGCCAGCAGCCCCTGGGACACAGGGATGGGATATGGCTACACCTTC
NA,TRBV20-1,TRBJ1-1,TRBD1,CSASGTGGRGTEAFF,TGCAGTGCTAGTGGGACAGGGGGGAGAGGGACTGAAGCTTTCTTT
NA,TRBV5-5,TRBJ2-7,NA,CASSRAPGFQDYEQYF,TGTGCCAGCAGCCGGGCTCCAGGGTTCCAGGACTACGAGCAGTACTTC
NA,TRBV15,TRBJ1-1,NA,CATTRSGQLNTEAFF,TGTGCCACCACCAGGTCAGGGCAGCTGAACACTGAAGCTTTCTTT
NA,TRBV3-1/TRBV3-2,TRBJ2-5,TRBD1,CASSLTGGRGETQYF,TGTGCCAGCAGCCTCACAGGGGGAAGAGGTGAGACCCAGTACTTC
NA,TRBV5-1,TRBJ1-2,NA,CASRDRGIEFFNYGYTF,TGCGCCAGCAGGGACCGGGGAATCGAATTTTTTAACTATGGCTACACCTTC
NA,TRBV6-1,TRBJ2-5,TRBD1,CASTEGQGKGETQYF,TGTGCCAGCACTGAAGGACAGGGAAAGGGGGAGACCCAGTACTTC
NA,TRBV19,TRBJ2-5,NA,CASTQWPGETQYF,TGTGCTAGTACTCAGTGGCCGGGGGAGACCCAGTACTTC